This T cell receptor (beta chain) was found in a study of blood T cell repertoires in COVID-19. For the study at large: PBMCs, B-cell-depleted T cells, or T cells provided the cDNA or gDNA that made up the material.

Original analysis: It was from reference gene primer amplification that nucleated cell counts were estimated. This table comes from immunoSEQ multiplex PCR, and its TCRdb copy is limited to in-frame clones, with some not included. The DNA was the basis for D and trimming; V, J and clone size are from that table. The sample has 70,000 to 95,000 clones, more than 75% seen once. The sequenced sample consisted of peripheral blood. The source is a woman older than 75 with active COVID-19.

The CDR3 protein is CSVVQGLGYTF. CDR3 DNA: TGCAGCGTTGTACAGGGCTTAGGCTACACCTTC. This chain uses TRBV29-1 with TRBJ1-2; tentatively, D is TRBD1 (6 bases). V dropped 4 bases and J dropped 8 bases, with 11 bases sitting between them. Germline V gene lookup returns CDR1 SQVTM and CDR2 ANQGSEA. The CDR3 extends over 11 amino acids.